The 5 T cell receptor beta chains presented below share a single source sample, sequenced in a study of cytomegalovirus exposure and HLA in healthy donors. PCR was performed using 60 Vbeta and 13 Jbeta primers. Here immunoSEQ multiplex PCR was the method, and the copy in TCRdb shows in-frame clones only, minus some. The sample lists approximately 240,000 clones, around 89% occurring once. The source material was PBMCs. The receptors were gathered from a woman aged 18-29 years in good health and CMV-seronegative.

In regard to this clone: This sample includes further DNA sequences coding for the same CDR3. The chain joins TRBV11-2 to TRBJ2-2; 7 nucleotides align to TRBD2. The CDR3 runs 14 residues. Germline CDR1 and CDR2: SGHAT and FQNNGV. With 3 bases clipped from V and 6 bases from J, the junction kept 4 bases outside the gene matches. The CDR3 is CASSFSRGAGELFF. In DNA, the CDR3 is TGTGCCAGCAGCTTTAGTCGGGGGGCCGGGGAGCTGTTTTTT.

The rearrangement uses TRBV11-3 and TRBJ2-1, with no clear D. V was clipped by 2 bases and J by 10 bases, with 6 bases between them. This CDR3 spans 11 amino acids. Germline assignment: CDR1 SGHNT and CDR2 YENEEA. CDR3: CASSLTGEQFF. CDR3 DNA: TGTGCCAGCAGCTTAACCGGGGAGCAGTTCTTC.

V is TRBV19 and J is TRBJ2-7, with a weak D call TRBD1 (6 bases). Trimming cost V 3 bases and J 5 bases, with 20 bases left between them. Germline V gene sequence: CDR1 LNHDA, CDR2 SQIVND (reference sequence). There are 16 residues in the CDR3. This CDR3 reads CASSIPGSGEIDEQYF. In DNA, the CDR3 is TGTGCCAGTAGTATCCCCGGTTCAGGGGAGATTGACGAGCAGTACTTC.

The chain carries TRBV7-2 and TRBJ1-2; D gene uncertain. V lost 5 bases to trimming and J lost 4 bases, with 20 bases between them. CDR3 size: 16 residues. Germline V lookup: CDR1 SGHTA, CDR2 FQGNSA. The CDR3 sequence is CASSPDLTRRGYGYTF. CDR3 DNA sequence: TGTGCCAGCAGCCCCGATTTGACCCGACGGGGCTATGGCTACACCTTC.

This sequence joins TRBV4-3 and TRBJ2-1; D is unresolved. CDR3 length equals 16 residues. Trimming removed 0 bases from V and 6 bases from J, with 15 bases in between. CDR1 LGHNA and CDR2 YSLEER come from the germline V gene. The CDR3 DNA reads TGCGCCAGCAGCCAAGATGTCCCCGCAACGCGCAATGAGCAGTTCTTC. Translated: CASSQDVPATRNEQFF.